A selection of T cell receptor beta chains follows, all from one sample in a study of blood T cell repertoires in COVID-19. TCRdb keeps only in-frame clones here, not all; method: immunoSEQ multiplex PCR. The table shows hundreds of thousands of clones, with 86% occurring only once. Material for sequencing was peripheral blood. These receptors were collected from an older woman with COVID-19, enrolled during active disease. The CDR3 runs from the conserved cysteine through the conserved F or W. The D gene is left open where the match is weak. Clone size is shown for a subset of rows, as once, few, many or a class of expanded clone.

V	D	J	size	CDR3	DNA
TRBV5-4	-	TRBJ1-1	-	CASSQQGSNTEAFF	TGTGCCAGCAGCCAACAGGGATCGAACACTGAAGCTTTCTTT
TRBV2	-	TRBJ1-3	few	CASSVSSLSGNTIYF	TGTGCCAGCAGCGTTAGCTCCCTCTCTGGAAACACCATATATTTT
TRBV5-1	-	TRBJ2-5	-	CASSLLDRLETQYF	TGCGCCAGCAGCCTCCTCGACAGGCTAGAGACCCAGTACTTC
TRBV12-3/TRBV12-4	TRBD1	TRBJ2-7	-	CASGTGDGNEQYF	TGTGCCAGTGGGACAGGGGATGGGAACGAGCAGTACTTC
TRBV4-1	TRBD2	TRBJ2-5	-	CASSQVDGGASGTQYF	TGCGCCAGCAGCCAAGTGGACGGGGGGGCCTCTGGGACCCAGTACTTC
TRBV2	-	TRBJ1-2	-	CASSAGTAPNYGYTF	TGTGCCAGCAGTGCGGGAACCGCACCTAACTATGGCTACACCTTC
TRBV1	-	TRBJ2-3	-	CTSSQERGDDTDTQYF	TGCACCAGCAGCCAAGAGCGGGGCGACGACACAGATACGCAGTATTTT
TRBV13	-	TRBJ2-5	-	CASSLTGSETQYF	TGTGCCAGCAGCTTGACTGGAAGTGAGACCCAGTACTTC
TRBV23-1	TRBD1	TRBJ1-4	-	CASSQWSRDSNEKLFF	TGCGCCAGCAGTCAATGGAGCCGGGACAGTAATGAAAAACTGTTTTTT
TRBV27	TRBD1	TRBJ2-7	-	CASSYGSGTGKRYEQYF	TGTGCCAGCAGTTACGGCTCTGGGACAGGGAAAAGGTACGAGCAGTACTTC
TRBV7-8	TRBD1	TRBJ1-4	-	CASSRRTGNEKLFF	TGTGCCAGCAGCCGACGGACAGGAAATGAAAAACTGTTTTTT
TRBV24-1	TRBD1	TRBJ1-2	-	CATSGPDRGYGYTF	TGTGCCACCTCCGGGCCTGACAGGGGCTATGGCTACACCTTC
TRBV28	TRBD1	TRBJ1-5	-	CATIRTGVDQPQHF	TGTGCCACCATTCGGACAGGGGTGGATCAGCCCCAGCATTTT
TRBV9	-	TRBJ1-5	-	CASSVDGQSNQPQHF	TGTGCCAGCAGCGTAGACGGACAGTCCAATCAGCCCCAGCATTTT
TRBV7-2	TRBD2	TRBJ2-3	-	CASSLAGGVTDTQYF	TGTGCCAGCAGCTTAGCCGGGGGGGTCACAGATACGCAGTATTTT
TRBV27	-	TRBJ1-6	-	CASGGGINSPLHF	TGTGCCAGCGGTGGGGGGATCAATTCACCCCTCCACTTT
TRBV10-3	-	TRBJ1-2	-	CAISEGIYGYTF	TGTGCCATCAGTGAGGGCATCTATGGCTACACCTTC
TRBV28	-	TRBJ2-1	-	CASSPPEGYNEQFF	TGTGCCAGCAGTCCCCCCGAGGGCTACAATGAGCAGTTCTTC
TRBV21-1	-	TRBJ1-5	-	CASGTGGTILNQPQHF	TGTGCCAGCGGAACAGGGGGCACGATCCTCAATCAGCCCCAGCATTTT